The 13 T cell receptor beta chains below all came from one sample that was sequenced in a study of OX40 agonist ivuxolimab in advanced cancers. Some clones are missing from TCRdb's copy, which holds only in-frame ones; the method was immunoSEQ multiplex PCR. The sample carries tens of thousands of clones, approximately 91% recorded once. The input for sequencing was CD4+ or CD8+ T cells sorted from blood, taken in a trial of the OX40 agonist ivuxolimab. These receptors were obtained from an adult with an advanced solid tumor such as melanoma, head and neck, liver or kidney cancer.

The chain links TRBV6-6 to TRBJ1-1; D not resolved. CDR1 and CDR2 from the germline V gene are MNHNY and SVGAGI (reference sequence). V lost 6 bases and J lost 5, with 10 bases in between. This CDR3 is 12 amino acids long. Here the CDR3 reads CASSRGGTEAFF. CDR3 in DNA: TGTGCCAGCAGCCGCGGTGGGACTGAAGCTTTCTTT.

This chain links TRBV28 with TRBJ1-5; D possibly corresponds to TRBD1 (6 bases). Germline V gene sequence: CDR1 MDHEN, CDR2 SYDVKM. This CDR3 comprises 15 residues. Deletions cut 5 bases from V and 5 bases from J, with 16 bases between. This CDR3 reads CASSRFRGVDQPQHF. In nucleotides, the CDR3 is TGTGCCAGCAGTCGCTTCAGGGGCGTCGATCAGCCCCAGCATTTT.

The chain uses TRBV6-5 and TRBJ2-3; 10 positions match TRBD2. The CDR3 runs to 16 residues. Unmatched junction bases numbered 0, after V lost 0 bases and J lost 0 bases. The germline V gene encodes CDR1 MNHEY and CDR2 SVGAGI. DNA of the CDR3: TGTGCCAGCAGTTACTCGACTAGCGGGAGCACAGATACGCAGTATTTT. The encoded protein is CASSYSTSGSTDTQYF.

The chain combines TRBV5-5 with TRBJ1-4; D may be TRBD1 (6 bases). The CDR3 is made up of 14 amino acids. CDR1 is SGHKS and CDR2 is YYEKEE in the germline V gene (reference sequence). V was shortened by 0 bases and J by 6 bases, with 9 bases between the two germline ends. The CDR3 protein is CASSLDGGDEKLFF. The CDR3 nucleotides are TGTGCCAGCAGCTTGGATGGGGGCGATGAAAAACTGTTTTTT.

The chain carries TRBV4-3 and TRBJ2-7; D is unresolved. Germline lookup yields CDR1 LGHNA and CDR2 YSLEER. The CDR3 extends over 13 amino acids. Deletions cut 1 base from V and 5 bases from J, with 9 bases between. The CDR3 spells CASSQVVRDEQYF. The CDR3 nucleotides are TGCGCCAGCAGCCAAGTCGTCCGGGACGAGCAGTACTTC.

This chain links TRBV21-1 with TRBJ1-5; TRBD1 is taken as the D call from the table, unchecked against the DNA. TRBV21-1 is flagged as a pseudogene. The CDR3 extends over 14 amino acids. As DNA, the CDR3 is TGTGCCAGCAGCAACGGACAGAAGTATCAGCCCCAGCATTTT. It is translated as CASSNGQKYQPQHF.

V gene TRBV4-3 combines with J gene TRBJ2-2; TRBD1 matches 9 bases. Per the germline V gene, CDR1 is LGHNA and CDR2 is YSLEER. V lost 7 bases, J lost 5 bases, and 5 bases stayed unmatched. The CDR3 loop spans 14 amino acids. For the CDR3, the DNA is TGCGCCAGCAAGGGACAGGGAAGGACCGGGGAGCTGTTTTTT. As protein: CASKGQGRTGELFF.

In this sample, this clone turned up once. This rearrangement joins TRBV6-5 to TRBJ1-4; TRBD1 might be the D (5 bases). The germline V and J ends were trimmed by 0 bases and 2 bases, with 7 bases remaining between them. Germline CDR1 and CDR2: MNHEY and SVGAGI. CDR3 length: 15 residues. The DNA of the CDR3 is TGTGCCAGCAGTTACTCGAAGGGGACTAATGAAAAACTGTTTTTT. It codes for CASSYSKGTNEKLFF.

The DNA of the CDR3 is TGCGCCAGCAGCCAAGCTAGGGACCGCTCCTACGAGCAGTACTTC. Translating it yields CASSQARDRSYEQYF. The chain uses TRBV4-3 and TRBJ2-7; tentatively, D is TRBD1 or TRBD2 (5 bases each). Per the germline V gene, CDR1 is LGHNA and CDR2 is YSLEER. Deletions cut 1 base from V and 0 bases from J, with 10 bases between. CDR3 length: 15 residues.

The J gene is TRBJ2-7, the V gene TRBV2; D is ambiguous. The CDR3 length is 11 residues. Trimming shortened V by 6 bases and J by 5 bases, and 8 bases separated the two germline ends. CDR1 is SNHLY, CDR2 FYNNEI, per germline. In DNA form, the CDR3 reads TGTGCCAGCAGCTTAGAAAACGAGCAGTACTTC. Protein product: CASSLENEQYF.

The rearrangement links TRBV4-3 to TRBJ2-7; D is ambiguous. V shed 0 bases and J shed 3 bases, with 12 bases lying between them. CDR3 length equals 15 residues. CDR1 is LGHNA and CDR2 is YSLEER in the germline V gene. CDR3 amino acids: CASSQDPGNHYEQYF. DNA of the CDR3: TGCGCCAGCAGCCAAGACCCTGGTAACCACTACGAGCAGTACTTC.

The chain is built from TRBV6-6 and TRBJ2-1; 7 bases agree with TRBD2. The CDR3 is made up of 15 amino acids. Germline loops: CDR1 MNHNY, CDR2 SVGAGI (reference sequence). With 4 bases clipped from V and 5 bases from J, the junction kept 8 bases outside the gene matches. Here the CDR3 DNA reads TGTGCCAGCAGTTTCTTTAGCGGGCCTGACAATGAGCAGTTCTTC. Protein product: CASSFFSGPDNEQFF.

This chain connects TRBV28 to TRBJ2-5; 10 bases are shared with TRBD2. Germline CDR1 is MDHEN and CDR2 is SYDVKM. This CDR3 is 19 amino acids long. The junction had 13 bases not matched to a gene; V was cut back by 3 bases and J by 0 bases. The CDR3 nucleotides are TGTGCCAGCAGTTTCCCCTTAGCGGGAGGTTGGAGGGACCAAGAGACCCAGTACTTC. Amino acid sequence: CASSFPLAGGWRDQETQYF.